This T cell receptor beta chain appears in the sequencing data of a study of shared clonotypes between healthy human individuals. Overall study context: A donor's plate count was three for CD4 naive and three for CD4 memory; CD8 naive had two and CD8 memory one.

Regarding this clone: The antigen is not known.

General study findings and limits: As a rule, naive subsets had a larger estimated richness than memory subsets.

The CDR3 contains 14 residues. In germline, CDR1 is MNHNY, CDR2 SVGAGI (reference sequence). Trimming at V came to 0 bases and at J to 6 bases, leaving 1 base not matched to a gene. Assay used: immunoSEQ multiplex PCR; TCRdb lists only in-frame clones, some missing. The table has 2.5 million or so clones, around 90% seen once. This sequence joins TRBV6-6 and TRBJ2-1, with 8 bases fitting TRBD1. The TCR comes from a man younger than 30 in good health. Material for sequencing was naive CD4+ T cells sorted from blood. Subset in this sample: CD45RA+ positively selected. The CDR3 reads CASSYSTGANEQFF. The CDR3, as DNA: TGTGCCAGCAGTTACTCGACAGGGGCCAATGAGCAGTTCTTC.